This T cell receptor (beta chain) was recorded in a study of response to subunit inactivated influenza vaccine. TCRdb itself ran the RT-PCR reads through MiXCR, one entry per CDR3 protein. The sample has 530,000 or so distinct CDR3 sequences; about 25% are singletons. The CDR3 extends over 16 amino acids. Germline V gene sequence: CDR1 SGDLS, CDR2 YYNGEE. V dropped 4 bases and J dropped 5; count of bases not matched to a gene: 13. The chain carries TRBV9 and TRBJ2-7; 9 bases fit TRBD1. Here the sequenced sample was CD4+ T cells sorted from PBMCs, taken around 5 days after vaccination. This clonotype was sampled from a man aged 45-60 years who received an inactivated influenza vaccine. This CDR3 is CASSPRGQGEVHEQYF. The DNA for the CDR3 is TGTGCCAGCAGCCCGAGGGGACAGGGAGAGGTCCACGAGCAGTACTTC. Together with reference TRBV9 and TRBJ2-7, the CDR3 gives the full variable domain: DSGVTQTPKHLITATGQRVTLRCSPRSGDLSVYWYQQSLDQGLQFLIQYYNGEERAKGNILERFSAQQFPDLHSELNLSSLELGDSALYFCASSPRGQGEVHEQYFGPGTRLTVT.